The 29 T cell receptor beta chains below come from one sample, sequenced in a study of blood T cell repertoires in COVID-19. Profiled with immunoSEQ multiplex PCR; TCRdb holds only in-frame clones, not every one. Counted here are about 46,000 clones, approximately 85% occurring once; the ten biggest clones make up 15% to 19%. The sequencing sample was made of peripheral blood. All receptors derive from a human donor in a cohort sampled during active COVID-19. The donor label of this sample is uncertain.

The chain joins TRBV2 to TRBJ2-3, with D hard to call. The germline V gene encodes CDR1 SNHLY and CDR2 FYNNEI. There are 13 residues in the CDR3. Trimming cost V 2 bases and J 3 bases, with 6 bases left between them. The CDR3 region is CASSELETDTQYF. The CDR3 region has the DNA TGTGCCAGCAGTGAACTAGAAACAGATACGCAGTATTTT. Based on the CDR3 plus reference TRBV2 and TRBJ2-3, the full variable domain is EPEVTQTPSHQVTQMGQEVILRCVPISNHLYFYWYRQILGQKVEFLVSFYNNEISEKSEIFDDQFSVERPDGSNFTLKIRSTKLEDSAMYFCASSELETDTQYFGPGTRLTVL.

The gene calls are TRBV5-1 and TRBJ2-5; 8 positions agree with TRBD2. Germline values: CDR1 SGHRS, CDR2 YFSETQ. The V and J ends lost 0 bases and 1 base, in that order; junction bases with no gene match: 2. CDR3 length: 15 residues. In DNA form, the CDR3 reads TGCGCCAGCAGCTTGGTACTAGCGGCCCAAGAGACCCAGTACTTC. It encodes CASSLVLAAQETQYF.

The rearrangement links TRBV19 to TRBJ2-7; TRBD1 might be the D (6 bases). Germline loops: CDR1 LNHDA, CDR2 SQIVND (reference sequence). This CDR3 region has 14 residues. The V end lost 1 base, the J end lost 3 bases, and 10 bases lay between the germline ends. The CDR3 region is CASSIAQGDYEQYF. CDR3 bases: TGTGCCAGTAGTATAGCACAGGGAGACTACGAGCAGTACTTC.

This clone is medium-sized (0.01 to 0.1%) in the sample. The chain employs TRBV9 and TRBJ1-3, with D possibly being TRBD1 (5 bases). Germline CDR1 reads SGDLS; CDR2 reads YYNGEE. The CDR3 sequence is 13 residues long. Trimming took off 2 bases at V and 7 bases at J, with 10 bases between the two ends. The CDR3 here is CASSVEGTNTIYF. CDR3 bases: TGTGCCAGCAGCGTGGAGGGGACTAACACCATATATTTT.

V is TRBV2 and J is TRBJ1-6; 8 bases line up with TRBD1. Trimming cost V 7 bases and J 3 bases; bases outside gene matches: 8. Germline CDR1 and CDR2: SNHLY and FYNNEI. This CDR3 has 16 amino acids. The CDR3 coding sequence is TGTGCCAGCATCGAGGACAGGGTCAGCTATAATTCACCCCTCCACTTT. Translating gives CASIEDRVSYNSPLHF.

V is TRBV11-1 and J is TRBJ1-1; D unresolved. The length of the CDR3 is 11 residues. Germline values: CDR1 SGHAT, CDR2 FQDESV (reference sequence). The V end lost 2 bases, the J end lost 8 bases, and 6 bases lay between the germline ends. The CDR3: CASSLTGEAFF. CDR3 nucleotide sequence: TGTGCCAGCAGCTTAACCGGGGAAGCTTTCTTT.

This chain links TRBV11-2 with TRBJ2-1; TRBD2 is a possible D gene (6 bases). Per the germline V gene, CDR1 is SGHAT and CDR2 is FQNNGV. This CDR3 spans 15 amino acids. Trimming removed 0 bases from V and 10 bases from J, with 16 bases in between. The CDR3 bases are TGTGCCAGCAGCTTAGATTGGAGCGGGTTCTCGGAGCAGTTCTTC. It codes for CASSLDWSGFSEQFF.

V usage is TRBV6-5 and J usage is TRBJ2-7; D may be TRBD2 (5 bases). The CDR3 runs to 15 residues. Trimming cost V 6 bases and J 9 bases, with 24 bases left between them. Germline assignment: CDR1 MNHEY and CDR2 SVGAGI. The CDR3 DNA reads as TGTGCCAGCAGCGCACAGACGGAGGCTCCTACGGGGCAGTACTTC. It specifies CASSAQTEAPTGQYF.

This clone was observed a few times. The chain carries TRBV5-8 and TRBJ1-1; unclear D gene. This CDR3 comprises 13 residues. V lost 7 bases and J 6 bases, leaving 16 bases between the germline ends. Germline V CDR1 and CDR2: SGHTS, YDEGEE. In nucleotides, the CDR3 is TGTGCCAGCCGCGTGGGAGGAGGCCCTGAAGCTTTCTTT. Protein product: CASRVGGGPEAFF.

The chain joins TRBV12-3 or TRBV12-4 to TRBJ1-4; D not certain. The V and J ends lost 10 bases and 5 bases respectively, with 2 bases between them. The CDR3 sequence is 9 residues long. The CDR3 protein is CATNEKLFF. As DNA, the CDR3 is TGTGCCACAAATGAAAAACTGTTTTTT.

This chain links TRBV12-3 or TRBV12-4 with TRBJ1-1; no reliable D call. The CDR3 loop spans 13 amino acids. With 5 bases removed from V and 3 bases from J, the gap between germline ends came to 10 bases. This chain's CDR3 is CASSPPGDTEAFF. CDR3 in DNA: TGTGCCAGCAGTCCCCCGGGAGACACTGAAGCTTTCTTT.

The rearrangement joins TRBV28 to TRBJ1-5; 7 positions match TRBD1. V lost 5 bases to trimming and J lost 7 bases; unmatched junction nucleotides: 8. The length of the CDR3 is 14 residues. CDR1 and CDR2 from the germline V gene are MDHEN and SYDVKM. CDR3 sequence: CASSHAGGGQPQHF. DNA of the CDR3: TGTGCCAGCAGTCACGCAGGGGGTGGGCAGCCCCAGCATTTT.

The chain links TRBV3-1 (or the pseudogene TRBV3-2) to TRBJ1-1, with 7 bases identical to TRBD1. The CDR3 has 15 residues. After removal of 4 bases from V and 3 bases from J, the junction contained 8 bases not matched to a gene. Germline lookup yields CDR1 LGHDT and CDR2 YNNKEL (reference sequence). CDR3 sequence (DNA): TGTGCCAGCAGCCTTAGAAGGGGGCGGGACACTGAAGCTTTCTTT. Protein sequence: CASSLRRGRDTEAFF.

The V call is TRBV27, the J call TRBJ2-3, with D possibly being TRBD2 (7 bases). Per the germline V gene, CDR1 is MNHEY and CDR2 is SMNVEV (reference sequence). The CDR3 has 16 residues. The V and J ends lost 3 bases and 1 base respectively, with 14 bases between them. CDR3 protein: CASSFSWGGGTDTQYF. The CDR3 nucleotides are TGTGCCAGCAGTTTTTCGTGGGGGGGCGGCACAGATACGCAGTATTTT.

The table lists this clone with a few counts. The rearrangement joins TRBV7-3 to TRBJ1-6; tentatively, D is TRBD1 (5 bases). The germline CDR1 and CDR2 sequences are SGHTA and FQGTGA. CDR3 length equals 15 residues. Trimming pared 1 base from V and 6 bases from J, leaving 10 bases between. DNA for the CDR3: TGTGCCAGCAGCTTAATGGGGCCCCGTAATTCACCCCTCCACTTT. Residues: CASSLMGPRNSPLHF.

V gene TRBV11-3 combines with J gene TRBJ2-1, with 7 bases identical to TRBD2. From germline, CDR1 is SGHNT and CDR2 YENEEA. The CDR3 loop spans 15 amino acids. Unmatched junction bases numbered 3, after V lost 3 bases and J lost 1 base. The CDR3 nucleotides read TGTGCCAGCAGCTTTGGGAGGGGATCCTACAATGAGCAGTTCTTC. Protein sequence: CASSFGRGSYNEQFF.

The rearrangement links TRBV11-2 to TRBJ2-7, with 7 nucleotides matching TRBD2. The length of the CDR3 is 14 residues. V lost 1 base to trimming and J lost 6 bases; unmatched junction nucleotides: 6. Looked up from germline, CDR1 is SGHAT and CDR2 is FQNNGV. The CDR3 loop is CASSLVRGVGEQYF. In DNA form, the CDR3 reads TGTGCCAGCAGCTTAGTACGGGGGGTGGGCGAGCAGTACTTC. Full variable domain (missing parts from reference TRBV11-2 and TRBJ2-7): EAGVAQSPRYKIIEKRQSVAFWCNPISGHATLYWYQQILGQGPKLLIQFQNNGVVDDSQLPKDRFSAERLKGVDSTLKIQPAKLEDSAVYLCASSLVRGVGEQYFGPGTRLTVT.

J is TRBJ2-1 and V is TRBV7-2, with 9 nucleotides matching TRBD1. The CDR3 has 14 residues. After removal of 3 bases from V and 12 bases from J, the junction contained 9 bases not matched to a gene. Germline assignment: CDR1 SGHTA and CDR2 FQGNSA. The CDR3 loop reads CASSFGDRASGQFF. DNA of the CDR3: TGTGCCAGCAGCTTCGGGGACAGGGCCTCGGGGCAGTTCTTC.

The chain is built from TRBV7-9 and TRBJ1-1; D call uncertain. V was clipped by 2 bases and J by 3 bases, with 7 bases between them. Germline CDR1 reads SEHNR; CDR2 reads FQNEAQ (reference sequence). The CDR3 contains 13 residues. The CDR3 spells CASSLSVDTEAFF. CDR3 coding DNA: TGTGCCAGCAGCTTATCGGTCGACACTGAAGCTTTCTTT.

CDR3 sequence: CASGRTGGITEAFF. The DNA of the CDR3 is TGTGCTAGTGGGAGGACAGGGGGTATCACTGAAGCTTTCTTT. The chain has TRBV12-5 and TRBJ1-1; TRBD1 matches 10 bases. Per germline, CDR1 LGHNT and CDR2 FRNRAP. The junction had 5 bases not matched to a gene; V was cut back by 6 bases and J by 4 bases. CDR3 length equals 14 residues.

The CDR3 here is CSVGTGVYEQYF. The DNA for the CDR3 is TGCAGCGTTGGGACAGGGGTGTACGAGCAGTACTTC. This chain connects TRBV29-1 to TRBJ2-7; 9 bases agree with TRBD1. The germline V gene has CDR1 SQVTM and CDR2 ANQGSEA. The CDR3 length is 12 residues. Trimming at V came to 4 bases and at J to 4 bases, leaving 2 bases not matched to a gene.

The gene calls are TRBV2 and TRBJ1-5, with D possibly being TRBD1 (5 bases). V lost 7 bases and J lost 4, with 14 bases in between. CDR1 and CDR2 (germline): SNHLY, FYNNEI. The CDR3 has 14 residues. This CDR3 reads CASKERGNNQPQHF. The DNA for the CDR3 is TGTGCCAGCAAGGAAAGGGGCAATAATCAGCCCCAGCATTTT.

The rearrangement uses TRBV7-9 and TRBJ2-1, with D perhaps TRBD2 (5 bases). Trimming pared 5 bases from V and 6 bases from J, leaving 11 bases between. This CDR3 contains 13 residues. Per the germline V gene, CDR1 is SEHNR and CDR2 is FQNEAQ (reference sequence). CDR3 amino acids: CASSPLVVNEQFF. DNA for the CDR3: TGTGCCAGCAGCCCACTAGTAGTCAATGAGCAGTTCTTC.

The chain has TRBV6-5 and TRBJ1-2; D perhaps matches TRBD1 (6 bases). CDR3 length: 15 amino acids. V lost 6 bases, J lost 4 bases, and 18 bases lay in between. Germline V lookup: CDR1 MNHEY, CDR2 SVGAGI. The CDR3 region is CASRRGGEPSYGYTF. CDR3 sequence (DNA): TGTGCCAGCAGGAGAGGGGGTGAGCCCTCCTATGGCTACACCTTC.

The V call is TRBV5-6, the J call TRBJ2-3, with 7 positions matching TRBD1. The germline V gene encodes CDR1 SGHDT and CDR2 YYEEEE. This CDR3 has 16 amino acids. Unmatched junction bases numbered 7, after V lost 0 bases and J lost 3 bases. The CDR3 DNA reads TGTGCCAGCAGCTTGGTTGCAGGGGGATATACAGATACGCAGTATTTT. It is translated as CASSLVAGGYTDTQYF.

This sequence joins TRBV11-2 and TRBJ2-3; 8 bases are shared with TRBD2. This CDR3 region has 15 residues. The germline CDR1 and CDR2 sequences are SGHAT and FQNNGV. Unmatched junction bases numbered 6, after V lost 6 bases and J lost 1 base. For the CDR3, the DNA is TGTGCCAGCAGTTCGCTAGCGGGCCGCACAGATACGCAGTATTTT. Protein product: CASSSLAGRTDTQYF. Looking up the rest from reference TRBV11-2 and TRBJ2-3 gives the full variable domain: EAGVAQSPRYKIIEKRQSVAFWCNPISGHATLYWYQQILGQGPKLLIQFQNNGVVDDSQLPKDRFSAERLKGVDSTLKIQPAKLEDSAVYLCASSSLAGRTDTQYFGPGTRLTVL.

Only a few counts were recorded for this clone. The rearrangement links TRBV14 to TRBJ1-1; D unclear. The CDR3 contains 13 residues. Germline V gene sequence: CDR1 SGHDN, CDR2 FVKESK. V gave up 1 base and J gave up 0 bases, with 3 bases separating them. The DNA of the CDR3 is TGTGCCAGCAGCCAAGTCTTGAACACTGAAGCTTTCTTT. Translating gives CASSQVLNTEAFF. The full variable domain, with the rest looked up from reference TRBV14 and TRBJ1-1, is EAGVTQFPSHSVIEKGQTVTLRCDPISGHDNLYWYRRVMGKEIKFLLHFVKESKQDESGMPNNRFLAERTGGTYSTLKVQPAELEDSGVYFCASSQVLNTEAFFGQGTRLTVV.

V is TRBV5-1 and J is TRBJ1-2; 8 bases fit TRBD1. Germline CDR1 reads SGHRS; CDR2 reads YFSETQ. The CDR3 sequence is 15 residues long. The V gene end was trimmed by 4 bases and the J gene end by 4 bases; junction bases not matched to a gene: 9. The CDR3 sequence is CASSLGDRTFYGYTF. Written as DNA, the CDR3 is TGCGCCAGCAGCCTCGGGGACAGGACTTTCTATGGCTACACCTTC.

V is TRBV6-2 or TRBV6-3 and J is TRBJ2-7; 10 bases are shared with TRBD1. The J segment lost 3 bases and the V segment lost 6 bases, leaving 5 bases of the junction unmatched. This CDR3 spans 14 amino acids. Germline CDR1 reads MNHEY; CDR2 reads SVGEGT. CDR3: CASSRQGADYEQYF. The CDR3 DNA follows: TGTGCCAGCAGCCGACAGGGGGCGGACTACGAGCAGTACTTC.